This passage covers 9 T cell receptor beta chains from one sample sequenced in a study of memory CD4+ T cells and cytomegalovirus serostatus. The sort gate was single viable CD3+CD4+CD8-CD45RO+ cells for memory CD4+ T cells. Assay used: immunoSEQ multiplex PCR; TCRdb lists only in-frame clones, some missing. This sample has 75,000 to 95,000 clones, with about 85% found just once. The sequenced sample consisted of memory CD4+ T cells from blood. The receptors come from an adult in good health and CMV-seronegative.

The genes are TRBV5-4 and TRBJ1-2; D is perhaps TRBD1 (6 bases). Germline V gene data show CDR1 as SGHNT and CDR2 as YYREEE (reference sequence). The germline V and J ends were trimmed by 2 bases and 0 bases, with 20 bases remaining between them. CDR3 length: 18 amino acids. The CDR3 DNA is TGTGCCAGCAGCTTCTTTAGGGGGGCGATAACTTCTAACTATGGCTACACCTTC. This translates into CASSFFRGAITSNYGYTF.

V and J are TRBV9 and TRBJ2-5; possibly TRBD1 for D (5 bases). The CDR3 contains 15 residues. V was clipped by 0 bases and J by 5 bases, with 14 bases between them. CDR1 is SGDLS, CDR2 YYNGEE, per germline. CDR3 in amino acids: CASSVAGQGKETQYF. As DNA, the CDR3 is TGTGCCAGCAGCGTAGCAGGGCAGGGAAAGGAGACCCAGTACTTC.

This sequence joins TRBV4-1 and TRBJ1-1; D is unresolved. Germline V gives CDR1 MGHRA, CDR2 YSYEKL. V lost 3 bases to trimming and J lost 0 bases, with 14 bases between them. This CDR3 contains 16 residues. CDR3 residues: CASSHLLRVMNTEAFF. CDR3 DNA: TGCGCCAGCAGCCACTTACTTCGAGTTATGAACACTGAAGCTTTCTTT.

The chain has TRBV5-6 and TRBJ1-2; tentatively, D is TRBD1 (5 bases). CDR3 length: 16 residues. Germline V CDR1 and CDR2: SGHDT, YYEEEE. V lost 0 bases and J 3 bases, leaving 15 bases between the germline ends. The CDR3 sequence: CASSLAGSRGDYGYTF. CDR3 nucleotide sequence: TGTGCCAGCAGCTTGGCCGGCTCCCGGGGGGACTATGGCTACACCTTC.

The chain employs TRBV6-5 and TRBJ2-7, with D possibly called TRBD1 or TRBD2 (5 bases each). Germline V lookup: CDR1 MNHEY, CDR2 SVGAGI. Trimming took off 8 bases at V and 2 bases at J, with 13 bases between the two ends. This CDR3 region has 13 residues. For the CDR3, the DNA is TGTGCCAGCCGGGACCGAACTCCCTACGAGCAGTACTTC. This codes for CASRDRTPYEQYF.

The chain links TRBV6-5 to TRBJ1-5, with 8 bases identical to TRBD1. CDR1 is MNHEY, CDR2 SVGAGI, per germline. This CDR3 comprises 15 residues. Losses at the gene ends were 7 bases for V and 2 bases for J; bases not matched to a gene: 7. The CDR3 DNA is TGTGCCAGCAAACACCAGGGGGCAGGCAATCAGCCCCAGCATTTT. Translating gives CASKHQGAGNQPQHF.

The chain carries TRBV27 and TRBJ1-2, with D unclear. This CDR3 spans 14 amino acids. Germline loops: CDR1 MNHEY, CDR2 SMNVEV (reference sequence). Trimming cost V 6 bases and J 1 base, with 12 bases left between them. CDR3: CASSPGRRNYGYTF. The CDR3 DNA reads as TGTGCCAGCAGCCCAGGACGGCGTAACTATGGCTACACCTTC.

CDR3: CAWRPPGARPGSYGYTF. The DNA for the CDR3 is TGTGCCTGGAGACCCCCGGGGGCCCGTCCGGGCTCCTATGGCTACACCTTC. V gene TRBV30 combines with J gene TRBJ1-2; weak D call: TRBD1 (6 bases). This CDR3 is 17 amino acids long. V shed 3 bases and J shed 4 bases, with 24 bases lying between them. Germline-derived CDR1 and CDR2 are GTSNPN and SVGIG (reference sequence).

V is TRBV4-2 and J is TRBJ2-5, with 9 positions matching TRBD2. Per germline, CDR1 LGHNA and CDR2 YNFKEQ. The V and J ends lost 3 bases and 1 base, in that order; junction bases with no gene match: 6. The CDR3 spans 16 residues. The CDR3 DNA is TGTGCCAGCAGCCAGGGCGGGGGGGCGATCCAAGAGACCCAGTACTTC. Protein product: CASSQGGGAIQETQYF.